This T cell receptor beta chain was recovered during a study of CD8 T cells in Susac syndrome (dated by TCRdb to 2018 to 2020). Broadly, across the study: Repertoire sequencing was used to test whether CD8+ T cell activation and differentiation in Susac syndrome was antigen driven. The study compared CD8+ T cell repertoire clonality among approximately twelve healthy donors, around 14 Susac syndrome patients and around 16 multiple sclerosis patients.

Worth noting for this clonotype: Its cognate antigen has yet to be identified. Base qualities are missing; no much larger clone stands one base away.

High-throughput TCR beta sequencing profiled peripheral blood CD8+ and CD4+ T cells from healthy donors, Susac syndrome patients and multiple sclerosis patients. The multiple sclerosis controls were treatment-naive patients who had stable or active relapsing-remitting disease and met the revised McDonald criteria. Bulk CD8+ and CD4+ T cells were purified by magnetic negative isolation, while CD8+ TEMRA cells were enriched using FACS. Blood was drawn into EDTA tubes, processed within 24 hours, and PBMCs were isolated by density gradient centrifugation. PBMCs intended for TCR sequencing were cryopreserved in liquid nitrogen and thawed later in a water bath at 37 degrees C. The sorted or isolated CD4+, CD8+ and CD8+ TEMRA cells reached a purity of at least 90%. RNA was extracted using the RNeasy kit, and roughly 0.5 to 1 ug of the RNA was reverse transcribed with random hexamers. TCR beta CDR3 regions were amplified with the immunoSEQ multiplex PCR assay covering 54 Vbeta and 13 Jbeta segments. To correct PCR amplification bias, a synthetic template baseline was used for both primer optimization and computational correction. The authors' analysis ran thus. Reads were annotated to V, D and J genes per IMGT and analyzed with immunoSEQ Analyzer, keeping only productive sequences. Clonality was calculated as one minus the Shannon entropy normalized by log2 of the number of productive unique sequences. Public and private clones were assessed among the 100 most prevalent clones of each patient and control. A clone was defined as Susac-specific if it was absent from the healthy and MS cohorts, from 950 to 1,300 published viral clones and from other ImmuneACCESS disease sequences. The public reads were quality trimmed at Q25 with fastp and then assembled into clones with MiXCR by TCRdb, keeping productive beta chains. Rows with one shared CDR3 protein collapse into an entry with the most common genes and DNA. None of the V and J calls come from the authors' own analysis; TCRdb made them. The sample table shows around 190,000 distinct CDR3 sequences, and approximately 95% are seen once. About 0.16% of the sample is held by the ten biggest clonotypes.

Here V drops 0 bases and J drops 7 bases, and the junction holds 7 bases not matched to any gene. Its CDR3 holds 15 amino acids, cysteine through phenylalanine. The only DNA kept is the CDR3, 45 bases in frame from the first base. Based on the germline V gene, the CDR1 and CDR2 sequences are SQVTM and ANQGSEA. General conclusions and limits of the study: The TCR sequencing and HLA analysis was acknowledged to have included a relatively small number of individuals.

This clonotype was obtained from a human donor with multiple sclerosis. Recombination linked TRBV29-1 to TRBJ2-1; 9 nucleotides in the junction match TRBD1. Sequencing used CD8+ T cells from PBMCs. The bases are TGCAGCGTTGAAGATCCGGGGACAGGGTGGAATGAGCAGTTCTTC. Its product reads: CSVEDPGTGWNEQFF.